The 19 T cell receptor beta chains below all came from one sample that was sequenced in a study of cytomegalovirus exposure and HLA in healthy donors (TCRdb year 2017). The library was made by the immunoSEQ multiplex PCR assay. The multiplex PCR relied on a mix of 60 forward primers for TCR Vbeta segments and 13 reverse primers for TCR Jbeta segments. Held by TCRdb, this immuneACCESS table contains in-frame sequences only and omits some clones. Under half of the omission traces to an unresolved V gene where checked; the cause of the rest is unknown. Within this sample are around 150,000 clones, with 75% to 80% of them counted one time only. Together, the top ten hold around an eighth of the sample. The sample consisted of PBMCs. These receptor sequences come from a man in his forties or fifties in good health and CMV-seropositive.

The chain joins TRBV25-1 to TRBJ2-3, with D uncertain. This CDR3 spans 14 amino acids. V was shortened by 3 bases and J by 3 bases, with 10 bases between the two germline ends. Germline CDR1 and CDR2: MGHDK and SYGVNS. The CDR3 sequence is CASSDQLMTDTQYF. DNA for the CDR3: TGTGCCAGCAGTGACCAACTTATGACAGATACGCAGTATTTT.

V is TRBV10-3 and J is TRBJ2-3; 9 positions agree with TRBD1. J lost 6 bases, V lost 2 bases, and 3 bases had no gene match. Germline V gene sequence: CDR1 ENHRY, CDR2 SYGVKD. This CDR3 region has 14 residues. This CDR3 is CAISEPGTGDTQYF. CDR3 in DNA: TGTGCCATCAGTGAGCCCGGGACAGGGGATACGCAGTATTTT.

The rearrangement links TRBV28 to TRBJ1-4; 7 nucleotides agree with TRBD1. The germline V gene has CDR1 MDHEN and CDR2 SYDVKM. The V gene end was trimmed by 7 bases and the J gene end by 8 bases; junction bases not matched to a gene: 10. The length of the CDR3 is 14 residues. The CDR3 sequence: CASTPGGREEKLFF. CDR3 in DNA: TGTGCCAGCACCCCAGGGGGGAGAGAGGAAAAACTGTTTTTT. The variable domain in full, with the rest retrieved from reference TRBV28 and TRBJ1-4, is DVKVTQSSRYLVKRTGEKVFLECVQDMDHENMFWYRQDPGLGLRLIYFSYDVKMKEKGDIPEGYSVSREKKERFSLILESASTNQTSMYLCASTPGGREEKLFFGSGTQLSVL.

For the CDR3, the DNA is TGTGCCAGCAGCTCCACCCGGGGAGGGGATTGGGCCAAAAACATTCAGTACTTC. Its translation: CASSSTRGGDWAKNIQYF. V gene TRBV11-2 combines with J gene TRBJ2-4; 7 bases agree with TRBD2. The trim removed 4 bases at V and 1 base at J, leaving 13 bases unmatched. Germline values: CDR1 SGHAT, CDR2 FQNNGV. This CDR3 contains 18 residues.

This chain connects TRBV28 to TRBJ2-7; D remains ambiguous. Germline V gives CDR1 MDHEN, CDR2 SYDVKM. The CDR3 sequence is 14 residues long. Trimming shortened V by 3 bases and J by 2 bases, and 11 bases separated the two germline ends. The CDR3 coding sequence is TGTGCCAGCAGTTTCCCCCGCAGGCCCTACGAGCAGTACTTC. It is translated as CASSFPRRPYEQYF.

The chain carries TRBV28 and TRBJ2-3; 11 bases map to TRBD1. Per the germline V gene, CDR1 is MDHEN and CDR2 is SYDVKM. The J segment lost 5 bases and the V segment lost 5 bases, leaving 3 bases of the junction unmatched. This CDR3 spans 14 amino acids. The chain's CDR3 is CASSRDRGVDTQYF. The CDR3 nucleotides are TGTGCCAGCAGTCGGGACAGGGGGGTAGATACGCAGTATTTT.

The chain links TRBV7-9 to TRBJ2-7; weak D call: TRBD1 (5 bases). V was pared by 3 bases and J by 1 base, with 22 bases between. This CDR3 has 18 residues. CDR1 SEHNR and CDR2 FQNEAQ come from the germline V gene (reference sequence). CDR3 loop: CASSLPSDRVRQSYEQYF. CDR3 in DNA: TGTGCCAGCAGCTTGCCGTCAGATCGGGTAAGACAGTCCTACGAGCAGTACTTC.

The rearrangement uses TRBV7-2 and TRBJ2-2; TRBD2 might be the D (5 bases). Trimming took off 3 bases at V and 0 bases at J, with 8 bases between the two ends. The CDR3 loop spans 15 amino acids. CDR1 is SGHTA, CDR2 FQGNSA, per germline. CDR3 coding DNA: TGTGCCAGCAGCTTTTACGGGACGAACACCGGGGAGCTGTTTTTT. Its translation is CASSFYGTNTGELFF.

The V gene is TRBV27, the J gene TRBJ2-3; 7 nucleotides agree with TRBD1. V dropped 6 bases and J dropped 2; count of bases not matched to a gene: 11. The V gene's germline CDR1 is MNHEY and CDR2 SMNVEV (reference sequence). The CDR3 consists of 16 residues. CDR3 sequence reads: CASSLRQGTFTDTQYF. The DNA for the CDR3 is TGTGCCAGCAGCCTGAGACAGGGAACCTTCACAGATACGCAGTATTTT.

CDR3 protein: CASSYEFGVATPLHF. The CDR3 DNA reads TGTGCCAGCAGTTATGAGTTCGGGGTGGCCACACCCCTCCACTTT. This chain links TRBV6-6 with TRBJ1-6; no clear D gene. The CDR3 sequence is 15 residues long. With 3 bases removed from V and 11 bases from J, the gap between germline ends came to 17 bases. Germline assignment: CDR1 MNHNY and CDR2 SVGAGI (reference sequence).

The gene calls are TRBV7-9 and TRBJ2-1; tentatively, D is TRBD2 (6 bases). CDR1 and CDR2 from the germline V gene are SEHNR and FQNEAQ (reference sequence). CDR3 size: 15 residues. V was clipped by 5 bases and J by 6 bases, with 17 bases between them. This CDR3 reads CASSTLGGPTNEQFF. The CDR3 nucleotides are TGTGCCAGCAGCACTCTCGGGGGACCCACCAATGAGCAGTTCTTC.

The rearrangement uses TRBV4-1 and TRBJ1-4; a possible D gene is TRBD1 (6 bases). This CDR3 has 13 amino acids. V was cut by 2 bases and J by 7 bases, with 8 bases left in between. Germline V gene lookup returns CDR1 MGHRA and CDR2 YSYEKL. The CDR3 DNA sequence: TGCGCCAGCAGCCAAATCAGGGGTGAAAAACTGTTTTTT. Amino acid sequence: CASSQIRGEKLFF.

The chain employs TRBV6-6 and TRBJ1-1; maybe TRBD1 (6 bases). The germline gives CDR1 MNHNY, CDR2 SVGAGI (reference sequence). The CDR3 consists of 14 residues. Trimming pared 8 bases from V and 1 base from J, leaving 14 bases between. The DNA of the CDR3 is TGTGCCAGCCTGGCGGGGGGCGGGAACACTGAAGCTTTCTTT. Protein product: CASLAGGGNTEAFF.

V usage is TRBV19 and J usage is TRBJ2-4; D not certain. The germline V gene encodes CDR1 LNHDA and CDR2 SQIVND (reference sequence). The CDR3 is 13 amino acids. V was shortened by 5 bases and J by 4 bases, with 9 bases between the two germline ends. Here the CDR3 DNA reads TGTGCCAGTAGTCAGCCAGGAAAAAACATTCAGTACTTC. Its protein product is CASSQPGKNIQYF.

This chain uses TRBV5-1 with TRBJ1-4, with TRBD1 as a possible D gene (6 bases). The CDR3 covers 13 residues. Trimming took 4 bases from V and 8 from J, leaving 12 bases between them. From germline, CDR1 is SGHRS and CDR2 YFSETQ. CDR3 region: CASSRKQGEKLFF. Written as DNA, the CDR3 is TGCGCCAGCAGCAGGAAACAGGGAGAAAAACTGTTTTTT.

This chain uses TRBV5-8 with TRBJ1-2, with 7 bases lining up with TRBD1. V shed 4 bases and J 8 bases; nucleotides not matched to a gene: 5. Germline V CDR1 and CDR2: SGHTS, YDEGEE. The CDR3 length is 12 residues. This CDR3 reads CASSGTVTGYTF. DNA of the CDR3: TGTGCCAGCAGCGGGACAGTGACCGGCTACACCTTC.

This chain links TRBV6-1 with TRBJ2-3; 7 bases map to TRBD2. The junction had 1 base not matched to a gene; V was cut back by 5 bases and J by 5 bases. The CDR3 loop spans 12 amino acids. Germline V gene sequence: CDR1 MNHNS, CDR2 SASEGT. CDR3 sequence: CASSIAGDTQYF. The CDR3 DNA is TGTGCCAGCAGTATAGCGGGAGATACGCAGTATTTT.

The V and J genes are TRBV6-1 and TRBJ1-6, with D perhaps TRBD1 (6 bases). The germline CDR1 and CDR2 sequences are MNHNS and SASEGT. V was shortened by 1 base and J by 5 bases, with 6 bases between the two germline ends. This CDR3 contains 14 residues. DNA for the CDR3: TGTGCCAGCAGTGAAGGACAGGATAATTCACCCCTCCACTTT. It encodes CASSEGQDNSPLHF.

The CDR3 DNA follows: TGTGCCAGCAGTAGCTTCACCGGGGAGCTGTTTTTT. Its protein is CASSSFTGELFF. The chain employs TRBV6-5 and TRBJ2-2, with no clear D. V lost 5 bases and J lost 4, with 5 bases in between. Germline values: CDR1 MNHEY, CDR2 SVGAGI. CDR3 length: 12 residues.